The present entry profiles one TCR delta chain with its context. The protein recorded in TCRdb matches a much larger clone and deviates from this DNA's translation at residue 9, suggesting a read error; the protein here is obtained by translating the DNA. The germline V gene encodes CDR1 GEAIGNYY and CDR2 EKD. This CDR3 region has 19 residues. V was pared by 3 bases and J by 10 bases, with 35 bases between. TCRdb re-analyzed the RT-PCR reads via CATT. The sample yields 15,000 to 17,000 delta-chain clones, about 9.8% seen once. The data originate from a study of gamma-delta T cells after stem cell transplantation.

This clonotype was obtained from a human donor. It is not recorded whose cells these are; they may come from a transplant donor. This chain joins TRDV2 and TRDJ1; D might be TRDD3 (6 bases). Input material: gamma-delta T cells. The CDR3 DNA reads TGTGCCTGTGACGCCGTGATCTCGATGAGGAGGGATAGTACCTTGGGACTCATCTTT. It yields the protein CACDAVISMRRDSTLGLIF.